The 12 T cell receptor beta chains reported below all come from one sample, sequenced in a study of T cell changes during pregnancy in multiple sclerosis. TCRdb keeps only in-frame clones here, not all; method: immunoSEQ multiplex PCR. Among around 60,000 clones listed, less than 95% were seen once. Sequencing was performed on CD4+ T cells from peripheral blood mononuclear cells, taken after pregnancy. Receptor source: a female donor in good health, enrolled as a control in a pregnancy study.

V is TRBV27 and J is TRBJ2-1, with a weak D call TRBD1 (6 bases). Germline V CDR1 and CDR2: MNHEY, SMNVEV (reference sequence). The CDR3 is 15 residues long. Trimming took off 7 bases at V and 0 bases at J, with 13 bases between the two ends. The CDR3 sequence: CASIPQGSSYNEQFF. CDR3 bases: TGTGCCAGCATTCCCCAGGGGAGCTCCTACAATGAGCAGTTCTTC.

This chain connects TRBV7-8 to TRBJ2-1; 8 bases match TRBD1. The CDR3 has 15 residues. V lost 5 bases to trimming and J lost 5 bases; unmatched junction nucleotides: 8. Germline V gene sequence: CDR1 SGHVS, CDR2 FQNEAQ. The CDR3 reads CASSKDRESHNEQFF. In DNA, the CDR3 is TGTGCCAGCAGCAAGGACAGGGAGTCTCACAATGAGCAGTTCTTC.

This chain joins TRBV6-4 and TRBJ2-3, with 7 bases that match TRBD1. The CDR3 is made up of 14 amino acids. Germline values: CDR1 MRHNA, CDR2 SNTAGT. The trim removed 0 bases at V and 4 bases at J, leaving 1 base unmatched. The CDR3 coding sequence is TGTGCCAGCAGTGACTCAGGGGGCGCAGATACGCAGTATTTT. Its translation: CASSDSGGADTQYF.

The chain combines TRBV7-9 with TRBJ1-2; a possible D gene is TRBD1 (5 bases). The germline V gene has CDR1 SEHNR and CDR2 FQNEAQ (reference sequence). There are 15 residues in the CDR3. The V end lost 6 bases, the J end lost 3 bases, and 17 bases lay between the germline ends. CDR3 DNA sequence: TGTGCCAGCAGTTCTACCAAAAGCAGGGACTATGGCTACACCTTC. Encoded protein: CASSSTKSRDYGYTF.

The rearrangement links TRBV11-2 to TRBJ1-3; 9 bases match TRBD1. Looked up from germline, CDR1 is SGHAT and CDR2 is FQNNGV. CDR3 length: 17 residues. The trim removed 8 bases at V and 1 base at J, leaving 12 bases unmatched. This CDR3 is CASRRGQGQFSGNTIYF. CDR3 bases: TGTGCCAGCCGGAGGGGACAGGGTCAATTTTCTGGAAACACCATATATTTT.

A few counts support this clone. V usage is TRBV5-1 and J usage is TRBJ1-4; TRBD1 might be the D (5 bases). CDR1 and CDR2 (germline): SGHRS, YFSETQ. The CDR3 spans 16 residues. Trimming cost V 0 bases and J 0 bases, with 9 bases left between them. CDR3 residues: CASSLAGTATNEKLFF. The CDR3 nucleotides are TGCGCCAGCAGCTTGGCGGGGACTGCAACTAATGAAAAACTGTTTTTT. The whole variable domain, filled in from reference TRBV5-1 and TRBJ1-4, reads KAGVTQTPRYLIKTRGQQVTLSCSPISGHRSVSWYQQTPGQGLQFLFEYFSETQRNKGNFPGRFSGRQFSNSRSEMNVSTLELGDSALYLCASSLAGTATNEKLFFGSGTQLSVL.

The J gene is TRBJ1-5, the V gene TRBV30; TRBD1 matches at 8 bases. After removal of 0 bases from V and 4 bases from J, the junction contained 14 bases not matched to a gene. CDR3 length: 18 amino acids. Germline values: CDR1 GTSNPN, CDR2 SVGIG (reference sequence). CDR3 sequence reads: CAWSVNPLGTGGNQPQHF. CDR3 sequence (DNA): TGTGCCTGGAGTGTCAATCCCCTCGGGACAGGCGGGAATCAGCCCCAGCATTTT.

The CDR3 DNA reads as TGTGCCAGCAGTACACAGGGTGGGAATCAGCCCCAGCATTTT. Amino acids: CASSTQGGNQPQHF. V gene TRBV6-6 combines with J gene TRBJ1-5, with D possibly matching TRBD1 (6 bases). The CDR3 has 14 residues. The germline V gene encodes CDR1 MNHNY and CDR2 SVGAGI (reference sequence). The V gene lost 5 bases and the J gene lost 4 bases, with 12 bases spanning the gap.

The gene calls are TRBV2 and TRBJ1-5; D is perhaps TRBD1 (5 bases). CDR1 is SNHLY and CDR2 is FYNNEI in the germline V gene. CDR3 length equals 14 residues. Trimming shortened V by 9 bases and J by 6 bases, and 18 bases separated the two germline ends. The CDR3 protein is CASSWSQAAQPQHF. The CDR3 DNA follows: TGTGCCAGTAGTTGGTCACAGGCGGCTCAGCCCCAGCATTTT.

The chain couples TRBV7-3 to TRBJ2-3, with a tentative D call TRBD1 (6 bases). The CDR3 consists of 15 residues. The V gene lost 5 bases and the J gene lost 0 bases, with 12 bases spanning the gap. Looked up from germline, CDR1 is SGHTA and CDR2 is FQGTGA. CDR3 residues: CASSQGGTSTDTQYF. DNA of the CDR3: TGTGCCAGCAGCCAAGGGGGTACCAGCACAGATACGCAGTATTTT.

The chain combines TRBV10-3 with TRBJ2-2; tentative D call: TRBD1 (6 bases). The CDR3 loop spans 12 amino acids. V gave up 9 bases and J gave up 2 bases, with 7 bases separating them. Per germline, CDR1 ENHRY and CDR2 SYGVKD. Written as DNA, the CDR3 is TGTGCCATGGGGACAAACACCGGGGAGCTGTTTTTT. This codes for CAMGTNTGELFF.

This chain uses TRBV6-6 with TRBJ1-4; possibly TRBD1 for D (5 bases). V was clipped by 4 bases and J by 0 bases, with 12 bases between them. The CDR3 has 16 amino acids. CDR1 is MNHNY and CDR2 is SVGAGI in the germline V gene (reference sequence). The CDR3 region is CASSLRDVATNEKLFF. The CDR3 region has the DNA TGTGCCAGCAGTTTGCGGGACGTAGCAACTAATGAAAAACTGTTTTTT.